What follows are 20 T cell receptor beta chains derived from one specimen sequenced in a study of early T cells in non-severe SARS-CoV-2 infection. TCRdb fed the 5' RACE reads into MiXCR, producing one record per CDR3 protein. The table shows about 63,000 distinct CDR3 sequences, with 10% to 15% occurring only once. Sequencing used whole blood. Receptor source: an adult who was a healthcare worker with PCR-confirmed SARS-CoV-2 infection or an uninfected control (not recorded which).

This chain connects TRBV5-1 to TRBJ2-6; no reliable D call. Trimming pared 0 bases from V and 0 bases from J, leaving 4 bases between. This CDR3 comprises 15 residues. Per germline, CDR1 SGHRS and CDR2 YFSETQ. Here the CDR3 reads CASSLAGSGANVLTF. Here the CDR3 DNA reads TGCGCCAGCAGCTTGGCGGGCTCTGGGGCCAACGTCCTGACTTTC.

This clonotype was seen repeatedly, ten times or more. The rearrangement joins TRBV6-6 to TRBJ1-1, with 10 bases aligning to TRBD1. Looked up from germline, CDR1 is MNHNY and CDR2 is SVGAGI (reference sequence). The trim removed 6 bases at V and 5 bases at J, leaving 9 bases unmatched. The CDR3 length is 15 residues. Written as DNA, the CDR3 is TGTGCCAGCAGGGGGACAGGGGATATGGGTACTGAAGCTTTCTTT. It specifies CASRGTGDMGTEAFF.

This clonotype was recorded at least ten times. The V call is TRBV4-1, the J call TRBJ1-6; D is undetermined. Germline-derived CDR1 and CDR2 are MGHRA and YSYEKL. The CDR3 has 12 amino acids. Trimming cost V 3 bases and J 7 bases, with 4 bases left between them. The CDR3 reads CASSHRNSPLHF. CDR3 DNA: TGCGCCAGCAGCCACCGGAATTCACCCCTCCACTTT.

In DNA, the CDR3 is TGTGCCAGCAGCGTAGTAGCGGGGGCGGGTACGCAGTATTTT. The encoded protein is CASSVVAGAGTQYF. This chain uses TRBV9 with TRBJ2-3; 9 bases match TRBD2. V shed 0 bases, J shed 8 bases, and the junction held 4 bases outside the gene matches. The CDR3 spans 14 residues. Per germline, CDR1 SGDLS and CDR2 YYNGEE.

The sample holds many counts of this clonotype. This chain links TRBV12-3 or TRBV12-4 with TRBJ1-1; 7 bases agree with TRBD1. V shed 6 bases, J shed 2 bases, and the junction held 9 bases outside the gene matches. CDR3 length: 15 amino acids. The CDR3 nucleotides are TGTGCCAGCAGCACCGCGGACAGGCTCAACACTGAAGCTTTCTTT. Protein sequence: CASSTADRLNTEAFF.

This clonotype turned up a few times. The CDR3 spells CASSLPNDYEQYF. The CDR3 region has the DNA TGTGCCAGCAGCTTACCTAATGACTACGAGCAGTACTTC. The rearrangement uses TRBV7-2 and TRBJ2-7; D is unresolved. Germline assignment: CDR1 SGHTA and CDR2 FQGNSA. The CDR3 extends over 13 amino acids. Trimming removed 2 bases from V and 3 bases from J, with 8 bases in between.

Worth noting for this clonotype: One junction end does not reproduce the germline sequence, and a read error may be involved. This sequence joins TRBV5-1 and TRBJ2-1; perhaps D is TRBD1 or TRBD2 (5 bases each). Germline CDR1 is SGHRS and CDR2 is YFSETQ. CDR3 length: 14 residues. The CDR3, as DNA: TGCGCCAGCAGCATTAGGGACCTCTACAATGAGCAATTCTTC. Amino acids: CASSIRDLYNEQFF.

This clonotype was counted many times. This chain joins TRBV18 and TRBJ1-1; D is ambiguous. Per germline, CDR1 KGHSH and CDR2 LQKENI. The CDR3 is made up of 16 amino acids. V was shortened by 3 bases and J by 7 bases, with 21 bases between the two germline ends. The CDR3 loop reads CASSPSALDRNHEAFF. In DNA form, the CDR3 reads TGTGCCAGCTCACCCTCGGCTTTGGATAGGAACCATGAAGCTTTCTTT.

This clonotype showed up many times. The chain links TRBV30 to TRBJ1-2; D remains ambiguous. V was shortened by 0 bases and J by 2 bases, with 10 bases between the two germline ends. Germline CDR1 GTSNPN, CDR2 SVGIG (reference sequence). The CDR3 loop spans 14 amino acids. CDR3 nucleotides: TGTGCCTGGAGTGTACCAGGTAGCAACTATGGCTACACCTTC. It codes for CAWSVPGSNYGYTF.

This clonotype was found a few times. The chain couples TRBV28 to TRBJ2-7; 8 positions agree with TRBD1. The CDR3 covers 14 residues. V shed 5 bases and J 3 bases; nucleotides not matched to a gene: 6. Germline V gives CDR1 MDHEN, CDR2 SYDVKM. The CDR3 is CASSEGQALYEQYF. The CDR3, as DNA: TGTGCCAGCAGTGAGGGACAGGCACTCTACGAGCAGTACTTC. Complete variable domain (other parts from reference TRBV28 and TRBJ2-7): DVKVTQSSRYLVKRTGEKVFLECVQDMDHENMFWYRQDPGLGLRLIYFSYDVKMKEKGDIPEGYSVSREKKERFSLILESASTNQTSMYLCASSEGQALYEQYFGPGTRLTVT.

This clonotype appeared many times. This rearrangement joins TRBV29-1 to TRBJ1-1; D possibly corresponds to TRBD1 (5 bases). Germline CDR1 and CDR2: SQVTM and ANQGSEA. The CDR3 sequence is 11 residues long. Trimming left V 4 bases short and J 4 bases short, with 7 bases between. Here the CDR3 DNA reads TGCAGCGTTGGGACAAGCACTGAAGCTTTCTTT. This translates into CSVGTSTEAFF. Drawing the rest from reference TRBV29-1 and TRBJ1-1, the complete variable domain is SAVISQKPSRDICQRGTSLTIQCQVDSQVTMMFWYRQQPGQSLTLIATANQGSEATYESGFVIDKFPISRPNLTFSTLTVSNMSPEDSSIYLCSVGTSTEAFFGQGTRLTVV.

By share, this clonotype counts as medium-sized. In nucleotides, the CDR3 is TGTGCCAGCAGCCCCCCGCGGGGGACGATAGGCACAGATACGCAGTATTTT. Translated, it gives CASSPPRGTIGTDTQYF. V gene TRBV7-9 combines with J gene TRBJ2-3; TRBD2 agrees at 7 bases. The CDR3 runs to 17 residues. Germline CDR1 and CDR2: SEHNR and FQNEAQ (reference sequence). Trimming at V came to 5 bases and at J to 1 base, leaving 12 bases not matched to a gene.

In this sample, this clonotype turned up many times. The chain has TRBV6-4 and TRBJ2-1; D is unresolved. This CDR3 spans 13 amino acids. Germline V gene data show CDR1 as MRHNA and CDR2 as SNTAGT. V dropped 2 bases and J dropped 6 bases, with 8 bases sitting between them. The CDR3 nucleotides read TGTGCCAGCAGTGACAGGGTCTCCAATGAGCAGTTCTTC. This translates into CASSDRVSNEQFF.

This clonotype came up many times. The V call is TRBV15, the J call TRBJ1-4, with TRBD1 identical over 10 bases. Germline V CDR1 and CDR2: LNHNV, YYDKDF (reference sequence). V shed 6 bases, J shed 5 bases, and the junction held 9 bases outside the gene matches. This CDR3 is built from 16 residues. The CDR3 reads CATRPARTGGNEKLFF. The CDR3 DNA reads as TGTGCCACCAGGCCCGCTCGGACAGGGGGGAATGAAAAACTGTTTTTT.

The table lists this clonotype with many counts. The genes are TRBV7-9 and TRBJ2-7, with no clear D. V shed 3 bases and J shed 5 bases, with 11 bases lying between them. Looked up from germline, CDR1 is SEHNR and CDR2 is FQNEAQ (reference sequence). The CDR3 has 13 residues. This CDR3 is CASSFRPEHEQYF. The CDR3, as DNA: TGTGCCAGCAGCTTTCGTCCAGAGCACGAGCAGTACTTC.

In this sample, this clonotype turned up many times. The chain couples TRBV7-6 to TRBJ1-2; D is ambiguous. The CDR3 sequence is 15 residues long. Trimming took 6 bases from V and 0 from J, leaving 14 bases between them. The germline gives CDR1 SGHVS, CDR2 FNYEAQ. The CDR3 DNA reads as TGTGCCAGCAGTCCAACCGGGCCTTCTAACTATGGCTACACCTTC. Protein: CASSPTGPSNYGYTF.

The gene calls are TRBV4-3 and TRBJ2-7; 9 bases match TRBD1. Germline-derived CDR1 and CDR2 are LGHNA and YSLEER. CDR3 size: 14 residues. The trim removed 3 bases at V and 7 bases at J, leaving 7 bases unmatched. The chain's CDR3 is CASSQGTGMSEQYF. In DNA, the CDR3 is TGCGCCAGCAGCCAGGGGACAGGGATGAGTGAGCAGTACTTC.

This clonotype was counted between two and nine times. The rearrangement links TRBV12-3 or TRBV12-4 to TRBJ2-3; 7 nucleotides line up with TRBD1. V shed 6 bases, J shed 2 bases, and the junction held 8 bases outside the gene matches. The CDR3 spans 15 residues. The CDR3, as DNA: TGTGCCAGCAGGTATACCGGGACAGTCACAGATACGCAGTATTTT. Its translation: CASRYTGTVTDTQYF.

This clonotype was counted ten times or more. The chain recombines TRBV7-9 with TRBJ2-3, with D perhaps matching TRBD1 or TRBD2 (5 bases each). Germline CDR1 and CDR2: SEHNR and FQNEAQ (reference sequence). The V gene lost 5 bases and the J gene lost 0 bases, with 12 bases spanning the gap. The CDR3 totals 15 residues. Here the CDR3 DNA reads TGTGCCAGCAGCCCCTACGGGGACAGCACAGATACGCAGTATTTT. Encoded protein: CASSPYGDSTDTQYF.

Judged by abundance, this clonotype is large. V usage is TRBV7-6 and J usage is TRBJ2-2; no clear D gene. The CDR3 sequence is 14 residues long. CDR1 SGHVS and CDR2 FNYEAQ come from the germline V gene. V was shortened by 4 bases and J by 2 bases, with 8 bases between the two germline ends. CDR3 loop: CASSSHTNTGELFF. CDR3 sequence (DNA): TGTGCCAGCAGCTCTCATACCAACACCGGGGAGCTGTTTTTT.